This T cell receptor (beta chain) was documented in a study of response to subunit inactivated influenza vaccine. Regarding the study as a whole: That few new T cells are recruited by each seasonal influenza vaccination was the authors' suggestion.

The germline CDR1 and CDR2 sequences are MGHRA and YSYEKL. This CDR3 contains 17 residues. V trimming: 3 bases; J trimming: 0 bases; junction bases outside the gene matches: 8. This clonotype was observed a few times. The target antigen is unknown. TCRdb itself ran the RT-PCR reads through MiXCR, one entry per CDR3 protein. There are about 300,000 distinct CDR3 sequences in the sample; around a fifth occur only once, and about a tenth lies in the top ten. The clonotype originates from a man aged 45 to 75 who received an inactivated influenza vaccine. This chain links TRBV4-1 with TRBJ1-3; 7 nucleotides align to TRBD1. Sequences were derived from PBMCs from blood, sampled about 20 months after vaccination. The DNA for the CDR3 is TGCGCCAGCAGCCACTTGCAAGGACAGGTCTCTGGAAACACCATATATTTT. Amino acids: CASSHLQGQVSGNTIYF.